Below are 21 T cell receptor beta chains sequenced from a single sample in a study of identical twins. MiXCR, applied by TCRdb to the 5' RACE reads, yields one record per CDR3 protein. The table lists under 500,000 distinct CDR3 sequences, 13% to 15% of them singletons. The same data also contributed to another study, on yellow fever vaccine responses in identical twins.

The specimen was CD4+ T cells sorted from blood. Receptor source: a woman aged 18-29 years in good health.

This clonotype was detected only a few times. The rearrangement joins TRBV20-1 to TRBJ2-1, with 11 bases lining up with TRBD2. After removal of 5 bases from V and 16 bases from J, the junction contained 10 bases not matched to a gene. The germline CDR1 and CDR2 sequences are DFQATT and SNEGSKA (reference sequence). This CDR3 is built from 12 residues. In nucleotides, the CDR3 is TGCAGTGCTCATAGCGGGAGGGCAACCAGTTTCTTC. This translates into CSAHSGRATSFF.

This clonotype was picked up a small number of times. The J gene is TRBJ2-5, the V gene TRBV6-1, with 13 bases fitting TRBD2. The junction had 11 bases not matched to a gene; V was cut back by 5 bases and J by 5 bases. CDR1 is MNHNS, CDR2 SASEGT, per germline. This CDR3 region has 17 residues. CDR3: CASSRTSGGLAGETQYF. DNA for the CDR3: TGTGCCAGCAGTCGGACTAGCGGGGGCCTAGCGGGGGAGACCCAGTACTTC.

This clonotype was picked up a small number of times. The CDR3 reads CASSRGANTEAFF. In DNA form, the CDR3 reads TGCGCCAGCAGCCGGGGGGCGAACACTGAAGCTTTCTTT. The J gene is TRBJ1-1, the V gene TRBV5-1; a possible D gene is TRBD1 (6 bases). V gave up 4 bases and J gave up 1 base, with 8 bases separating them. The CDR3 sequence is 13 residues long. Germline CDR1 reads SGHRS; CDR2 reads YFSETQ.

This clonotype was seen repeatedly, ten times or more. CDR3 in DNA: TGCGCCAGCAGCCAAGATGTAGGGGCTATTCGGGGAGAGGAGTTGTACTTC. Its protein product is CASSQDVGAIRGEELYF. The gene calls are TRBV4-3 and TRBJ2-7; the D gene could be TRBD1 or TRBD2 (5 bases each). The CDR3 loop spans 17 amino acids. Trimming shortened V by 0 bases and J by 12 bases, and 27 bases separated the two germline ends. Germline CDR1 is LGHNA and CDR2 is YSLEER.

The J gene is TRBJ1-1, the V gene TRBV7-9; no clear D gene. Germline V CDR1 and CDR2: SEHNR, FQNEAQ (reference sequence). This CDR3 region has 14 residues. Trimming pared 5 bases from V and 5 bases from J, leaving 15 bases between. The CDR3 sequence: CASSRYVEGTEAFF. The DNA for the CDR3 is TGTGCCAGCAGCCGCTATGTTGAGGGTACTGAAGCTTTCTTT. The full variable domain, rest sourced from reference TRBV7-9 and TRBJ1-1, is DTGVSQNPRHKITKRGQNVTFRCDPISEHNRLYWYRQTLGQGPEFLTYFQNEAQLEKSRLLSDRFSAERPKGSFSTLEIQRTEQGDSAMYLCASSRYVEGTEAFFGQGTRLTVV.

For the CDR3, the DNA is TGCAGTGGCACACCCCTTTCTAGCGGCCCCTCCTACGAGCAGTACTTC. Residues: CSGTPLSSGPSYEQYF. The chain uses TRBV20-1 and TRBJ2-7, with 7 bases fitting TRBD2. V lost 7 bases, J lost 0 bases, and 15 bases stayed unmatched. The germline V gene has CDR1 DFQATT and CDR2 SNEGSKA (reference sequence). The CDR3 runs to 16 residues.

The chain employs TRBV12-3 or TRBV12-4 and TRBJ2-7, with no clear D. V was trimmed by 6 bases and J by 3 bases, leaving 12 bases between them. CDR3 length: 13 amino acids. CDR3: CASSRVRDYEQYF. CDR3 DNA sequence: TGTGCCAGCAGCCGAGTTAGGGACTACGAGCAGTACTTC.

The chain recombines TRBV5-6 with TRBJ2-3; TRBD1 matches at 9 bases. J was trimmed by 3 bases and V by 4 bases; bases with no gene match: 9. The CDR3 consists of 16 residues. CDR1 and CDR2 (germline): SGHDT, YYEEEE. The CDR3 here is CASSITGQGRTDTQYF. Written as DNA, the CDR3 is TGTGCCAGCAGCATCACGGGACAGGGTAGAACAGATACGCAGTATTTT.

This clonotype was recorded at least ten times. This rearrangement joins TRBV20-1 to TRBJ2-1, with TRBD2 as a possible D gene (6 bases). The CDR3 has 16 amino acids. The germline V and J ends were trimmed by 4 bases and 7 bases, with 23 bases remaining between them. The germline V gene encodes CDR1 DFQATT and CDR2 SNEGSKA (reference sequence). CDR3 in DNA: TGCAGTGCTATTCCCGTAACTAGCACCCTCCGTAATGAGCAGTTCTTC. Translated, it gives CSAIPVTSTLRNEQFF.

The chain uses TRBV28 and TRBJ1-4; tentatively, D is TRBD1 (6 bases). CDR1 and CDR2 (germline): MDHEN, SYDVKM. The CDR3 is 13 amino acids. The V end lost 7 bases, the J end lost 7 bases, and 13 bases lay between the germline ends. This CDR3 is CASTRTVSEKLFF. The DNA of the CDR3 is TGTGCCAGCACCCGGACAGTTAGTGAAAAACTGTTTTTT.

The V gene is TRBV20-1, the J gene TRBJ2-7, with unresolved D. The V gene's germline CDR1 is DFQATT and CDR2 SNEGSKA (reference sequence). The length of the CDR3 is 11 residues. V lost 4 bases and J 3 bases, leaving 7 bases between the germline ends. The CDR3 spells CSAIGLYEQYF. The CDR3 DNA reads TGCAGTGCTATAGGCCTCTACGAGCAGTACTTC.

This clonotype occurred a few times. The genes are TRBV7-2 and TRBJ2-1; 11 bases are shared with TRBD2. Germline CDR1 SGHTA, CDR2 FQGNSA. After removal of 6 bases from V and 0 bases from J, the junction contained 22 bases not matched to a gene. The CDR3 totals 22 residues. The CDR3 loop reads CASRAGGSGTSGKNSSYNEQFF. DNA for the CDR3: TGTGCCAGCAGGGCTGGTGGGTCGGGGACTAGCGGAAAGAATTCCTCCTACAATGAGCAGTTCTTC.

This rearrangement joins TRBV7-8 to TRBJ1-5; D is uncertain. Germline V gives CDR1 SGHVS, CDR2 FQNEAQ. The CDR3 is 13 amino acids. V lost 5 bases to trimming and J lost 5 bases, with 10 bases between them. The CDR3 DNA sequence: TGTGCCAGCAGCCAGAGGGTGGATCAGCCCCAGCATTTT. It yields the protein CASSQRVDQPQHF. Complete variable domain (other parts from reference TRBV7-8 and TRBJ1-5): GAGVSQSPRYKVAKRGQDVALRCDPISGHVSLFWYQQALGQGPEFLTYFQNEAQLDKSGLPSDRFFAERPEGSVSTLKIQRTQQEDSAVYLCASSQRVDQPQHFGDGTRLSIL.

This rearrangement joins TRBV20-1 to TRBJ1-5, with a tentative D call TRBD1 (5 bases). The CDR3 is 15 amino acids. The V end lost 6 bases, the J end lost 9 bases, and 24 bases lay between the germline ends. Per germline, CDR1 DFQATT and CDR2 SNEGSKA (reference sequence). CDR3 sequence: CSARRGGTAQGPQHF. The CDR3 bases are TGCAGTGCCCGAAGGGGTGGGACCGCCCAGGGGCCCCAGCATTTT.

The chain links TRBV7-3 to TRBJ2-7; the D is unclear. Germline V gene sequence: CDR1 SGHTA, CDR2 FQGTGA. The V gene lost 1 base and the J gene lost 9 bases, with 13 bases spanning the gap. This CDR3 comprises 13 residues. In DNA form, the CDR3 reads TGTGCCAGCAGCTTAATCAAAGCCGGCGGGCAGTACTTC. It codes for CASSLIKAGGQYF.

CDR3 sequence reads: CASSVVPDSTDTQYF. CDR3 nucleotides: TGTGCCAGCAGCGTAGTCCCGGATTCCACAGATACGCAGTATTTT. The chain employs TRBV9 and TRBJ2-3; no clear D. This CDR3 is built from 15 residues. Trimming shortened V by 0 bases and J by 2 bases, and 10 bases separated the two germline ends. The V gene's germline CDR1 is SGDLS and CDR2 YYNGEE.

This clonotype was counted between two and nine times. The genes are TRBV28 and TRBJ1-1; 7 bases line up with TRBD1. The V segment lost 6 bases and the J segment 7 bases; nucleotides outside the gene matches: 17. The germline V gene has CDR1 MDHEN and CDR2 SYDVKM. The CDR3 is 16 residues long. The CDR3 sequence is CASRVPGRGLRDEAFF. The CDR3 DNA is TGTGCCAGCAGGGTCCCGGGGAGGGGGCTTAGGGATGAAGCTTTCTTT.

This clonotype was counted only a few times. The chain couples TRBV7-2 to TRBJ2-7, with TRBD2 matching 14 bases. V dropped 3 bases and J dropped 2; count of bases not matched to a gene: 0. The CDR3 loop spans 15 amino acids. The germline gives CDR1 SGHTA, CDR2 FQGNSA. The CDR3 nucleotides are TGTGCCAGCAGCTTGACTAGCGGGGGGGCCTACGAGCAGTACTTC. Protein product: CASSLTSGGAYEQYF.

This clonotype showed up just a few times. This chain joins TRBV6-1 and TRBJ2-7; 8 bases line up with TRBD2. CDR3 length equals 13 residues. The trim removed 6 bases at V and 2 bases at J, leaving 3 bases unmatched. Per the germline V gene, CDR1 is MNHNS and CDR2 is SASEGT. CDR3 nucleotide sequence: TGTGCCAGCAGGTCGGGGGGGACCTACGAGCAGTACTTC. Its translation: CASRSGGTYEQYF.

In this sample, this clonotype turned up a few times. This chain uses TRBV28 with TRBJ2-3, with 7 positions matching TRBD2. Germline CDR1 MDHEN, CDR2 SYDVKM. V lost 4 bases to trimming and J lost 7 bases; unmatched junction nucleotides: 5. This CDR3 has 13 amino acids. In nucleotides, the CDR3 is TGTGCCAGCAGTTCGACTAGCCCGTATACGCAGTATTTT. It specifies CASSSTSPYTQYF.

There are a few counts of this clonotype. The J gene is TRBJ1-5, the V gene TRBV20-1, with D possibly matching TRBD1 (5 bases). CDR1 is DFQATT and CDR2 is SNEGSKA in the germline V gene (reference sequence). Between the trimmed V and J ends, which lost 1 base and 4 bases, there was a span of 17 bases. The length of the CDR3 is 16 residues. The CDR3 sequence: CSARGGGMLENQPQHF. In DNA, the CDR3 is TGCAGTGCTAGAGGCGGGGGTATGCTTGAGAATCAGCCCCAGCATTTT.